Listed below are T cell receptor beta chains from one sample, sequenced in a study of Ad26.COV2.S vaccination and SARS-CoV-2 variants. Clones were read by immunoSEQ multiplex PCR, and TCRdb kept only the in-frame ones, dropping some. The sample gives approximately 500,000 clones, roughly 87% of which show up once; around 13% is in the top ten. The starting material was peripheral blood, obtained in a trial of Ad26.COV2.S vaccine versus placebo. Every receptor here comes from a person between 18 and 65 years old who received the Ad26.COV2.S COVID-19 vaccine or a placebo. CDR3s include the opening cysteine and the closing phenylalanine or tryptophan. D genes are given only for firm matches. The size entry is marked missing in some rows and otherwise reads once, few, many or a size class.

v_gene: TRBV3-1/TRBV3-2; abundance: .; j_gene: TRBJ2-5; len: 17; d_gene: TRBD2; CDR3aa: CASSLRTSGRGRETQYF; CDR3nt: TGTGCCAGCAGTCTTAGAACCAGCGGGAGAGGTAGAGAGACCCAGTACTTC
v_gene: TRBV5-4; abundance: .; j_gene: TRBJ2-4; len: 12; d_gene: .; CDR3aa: CASSDLGAIQYF; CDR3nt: TGTGCCAGCAGCGATCTCGGGGCCATTCAGTACTTC
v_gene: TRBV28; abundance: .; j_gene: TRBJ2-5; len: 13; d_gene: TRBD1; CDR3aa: CASSWDSQETQYF; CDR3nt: TGTGCCAGCAGTTGGGACAGCCAAGAGACCCAGTACTTC
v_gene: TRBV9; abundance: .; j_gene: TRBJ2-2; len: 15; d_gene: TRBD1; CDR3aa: CASSTRTGRTGELFF; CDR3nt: TGTGCCAGCAGCACCAGGACAGGGAGGACCGGGGAGCTGTTTTTT
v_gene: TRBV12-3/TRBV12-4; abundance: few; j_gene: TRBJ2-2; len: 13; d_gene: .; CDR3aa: CASRRPDTGELFF; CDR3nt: TGTGCCAGCAGACGCCCAGACACCGGGGAGCTGTTTTTT
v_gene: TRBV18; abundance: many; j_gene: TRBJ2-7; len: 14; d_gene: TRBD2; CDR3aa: CASSSAGEGYEQYF; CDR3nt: TGTGCCAGCTCATCGGCCGGGGAGGGCTACGAGCAGTACTTC
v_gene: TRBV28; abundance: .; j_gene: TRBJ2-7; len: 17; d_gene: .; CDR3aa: CASSSPDMAQSSYEQYF; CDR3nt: TGTGCCAGCAGTTCCCCCGATATGGCTCAGAGCTCCTACGAGCAGTACTTC
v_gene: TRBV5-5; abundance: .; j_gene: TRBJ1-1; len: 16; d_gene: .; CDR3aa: CASSLEPGSFYAEAFF; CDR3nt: TGTGCCAGCAGCTTGGAGCCCGGCAGCTTTTACGCTGAAGCTTTCTTT
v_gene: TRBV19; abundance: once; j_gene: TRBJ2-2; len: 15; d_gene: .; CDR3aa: CASNAGNWGTGELFF; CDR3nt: TGTGCCAGTAATGCAGGCAACTGGGGCACCGGGGAGCTGTTTTTT
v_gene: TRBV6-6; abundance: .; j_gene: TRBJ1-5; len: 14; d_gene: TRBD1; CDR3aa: CASRQPGQGQPQHF; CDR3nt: TGTGCCAGCAGGCAACCGGGACAGGGTCAGCCCCAGCATTTT
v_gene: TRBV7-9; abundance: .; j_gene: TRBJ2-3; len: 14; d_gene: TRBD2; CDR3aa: CASSLESGRVTQYF; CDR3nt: TGTGCCAGCAGCTTAGAGAGCGGGAGGGTTACGCAGTATTTT
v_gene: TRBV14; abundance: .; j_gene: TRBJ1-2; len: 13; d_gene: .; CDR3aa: CASSQGQFHGYTF; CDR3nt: TGTGCCAGCAGCCAAGGCCAATTTCACGGCTACACCTTC
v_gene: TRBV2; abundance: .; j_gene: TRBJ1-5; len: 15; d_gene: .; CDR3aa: CASSEMVGGNQPQHF; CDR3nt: TGTGCCAGCAGTGAAATGGTAGGGGGCAATCAGCCCCAGCATTTT
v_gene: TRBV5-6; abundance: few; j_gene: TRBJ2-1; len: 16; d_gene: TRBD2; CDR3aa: CASSRMSGRHKPEQFF; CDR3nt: TGTGCCAGCAGCAGGATGAGCGGGAGGCACAAACCCGAGCAGTTCTTC
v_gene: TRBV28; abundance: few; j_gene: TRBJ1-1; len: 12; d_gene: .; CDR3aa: CASTVAGHEAFF; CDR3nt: TGTGCCAGCACCGTGGCGGGTCATGAAGCTTTCTTT
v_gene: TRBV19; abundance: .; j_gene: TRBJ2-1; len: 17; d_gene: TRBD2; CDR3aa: CASSIGRLARAPNEQFF; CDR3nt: TGTGCCAGTAGTATAGGGCGACTAGCGAGAGCCCCCAATGAGCAGTTCTTC
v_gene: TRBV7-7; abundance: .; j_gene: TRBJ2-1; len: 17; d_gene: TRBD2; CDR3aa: CASSPFGGGSSYNEQFF; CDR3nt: TGTGCCAGCAGCCCTTTTGGGGGGGGGAGCTCCTACAATGAGCAGTTCTTC
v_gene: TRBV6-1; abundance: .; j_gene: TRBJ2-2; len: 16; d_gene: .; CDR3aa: CASSDRSGENTGELFF; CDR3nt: TGTGCCAGCAGTGATCGGTCAGGGGAAAACACCGGGGAGCTGTTTTTT
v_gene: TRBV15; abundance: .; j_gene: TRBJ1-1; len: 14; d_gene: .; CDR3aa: CATSRDLMNTEAFF; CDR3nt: TGTGCCACCAGCAGAGATCTGATGAACACTGAAGCTTTCTTT
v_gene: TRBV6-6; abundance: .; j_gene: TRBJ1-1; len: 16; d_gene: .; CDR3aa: CASSSPLGDLSPEAFF; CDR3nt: TGTGCCAGCAGTTCCCCACTAGGGGACCTCTCCCCTGAAGCTTTCTTT
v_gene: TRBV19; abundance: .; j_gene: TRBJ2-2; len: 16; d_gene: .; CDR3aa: CASSMRSRRSTGELFF; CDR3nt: TGTGCCAGTAGTATGAGGTCCCGCCGTAGCACCGGGGAGCTGTTTTTT
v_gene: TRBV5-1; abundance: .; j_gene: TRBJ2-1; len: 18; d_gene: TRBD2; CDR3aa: CASSLTGLAGGPRNEQFF; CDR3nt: TGCGCCAGCAGCTTAACGGGACTAGCGGGAGGGCCTAGGAATGAGCAGTTCTTC
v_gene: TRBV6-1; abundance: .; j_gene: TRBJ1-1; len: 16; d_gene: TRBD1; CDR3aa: CASSAGQGAWNTEAFF; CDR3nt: TGTGCCAGCAGTGCGGGACAGGGGGCATGGAACACTGAAGCTTTCTTT
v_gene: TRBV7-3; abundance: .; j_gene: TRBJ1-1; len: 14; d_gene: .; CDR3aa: CASSPGGWNTEAFF; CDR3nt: TGTGCCAGCAGCCCCGGTGGATGGAACACTGAAGCTTTCTTT
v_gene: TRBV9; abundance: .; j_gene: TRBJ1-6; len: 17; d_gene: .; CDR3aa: CASSVEGQGLPNSPLHF; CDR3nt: TGTGCCAGCAGCGTAGAGGGGCAGGGGCTCCCTAATTCACCCCTCCACTTT
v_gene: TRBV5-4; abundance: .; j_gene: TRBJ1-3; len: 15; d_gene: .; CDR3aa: CASSHRTEVGNTIYF; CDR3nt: TGTGCCAGCAGCCATCGCACAGAAGTTGGAAACACCATATATTTT
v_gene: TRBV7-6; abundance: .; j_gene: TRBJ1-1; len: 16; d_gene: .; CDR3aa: CASSLAGGGVTTEAFF; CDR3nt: TGTGCCAGCAGCTTAGCCGGAGGTGGTGTTACCACTGAAGCTTTCTTT
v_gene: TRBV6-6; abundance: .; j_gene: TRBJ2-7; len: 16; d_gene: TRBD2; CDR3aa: CASGYRTSGNSYEQYF; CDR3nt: TGTGCCAGCGGATATCGCACTAGCGGGAACTCCTACGAGCAGTACTTC
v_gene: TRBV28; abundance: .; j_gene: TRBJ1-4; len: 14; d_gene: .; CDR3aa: CASSFSGVGEKLFF; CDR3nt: TGTGCCAGCAGTTTTTCGGGGGTGGGAGAAAAACTGTTTTTT
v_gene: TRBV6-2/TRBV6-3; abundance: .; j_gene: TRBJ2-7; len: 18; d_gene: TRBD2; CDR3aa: CASSYRLGLAGSSYEQYF; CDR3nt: TGTGCCAGCAGTTACAGACTTGGACTAGCGGGGAGCTCCTACGAGCAGTACTTC
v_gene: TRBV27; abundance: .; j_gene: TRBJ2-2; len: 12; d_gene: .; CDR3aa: CASRVQGGELFF; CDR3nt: TGTGCCAGCAGGGTTCAGGGTGGGGAGCTGTTTTTT
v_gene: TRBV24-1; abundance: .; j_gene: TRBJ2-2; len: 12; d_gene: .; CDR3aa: CASRGETGELFF; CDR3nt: TGTGCCAGCCGGGGAGAAACCGGGGAGCTGTTTTTT
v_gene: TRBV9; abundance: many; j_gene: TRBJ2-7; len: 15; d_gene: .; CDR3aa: CASSVAPDGTYEQYF; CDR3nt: TGTGCCAGCAGCGTAGCCCCGGACGGGACCTACGAGCAGTACTTC
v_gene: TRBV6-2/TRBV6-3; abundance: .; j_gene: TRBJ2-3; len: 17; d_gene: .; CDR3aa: CASSYWRGADPTDTQYF; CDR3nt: TGTGCCAGCAGTTACTGGCGCGGGGCCGATCCCACAGATACGCAGTATTTT
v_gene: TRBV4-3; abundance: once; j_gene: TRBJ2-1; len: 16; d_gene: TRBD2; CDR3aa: CASSQELAGVGNEQFF; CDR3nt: TGCGCCAGCAGCCAAGAGTTAGCGGGAGTAGGTAATGAGCAGTTCTTC
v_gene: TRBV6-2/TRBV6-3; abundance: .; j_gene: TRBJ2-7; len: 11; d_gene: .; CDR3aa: CASSHSGEQYF; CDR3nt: TGTGCCAGCAGTCACAGTGGCGAGCAGTACTTC
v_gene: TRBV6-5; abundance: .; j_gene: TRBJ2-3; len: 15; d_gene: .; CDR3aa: CASSPIWVRTDTQYF; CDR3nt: TGTGCCAGCAGTCCAATATGGGTTCGCACAGATACGCAGTATTTT
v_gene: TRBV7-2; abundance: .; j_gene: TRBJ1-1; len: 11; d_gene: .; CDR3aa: CASSLGYSAFF; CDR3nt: TGTGCCAGCAGCTTAGGTTATTCGGCTTTCTTT
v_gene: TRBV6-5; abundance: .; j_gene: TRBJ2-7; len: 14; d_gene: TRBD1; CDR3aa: CASSYSQGAIEQYF; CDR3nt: TGTGCCAGCAGTTACTCGCAGGGGGCCATAGAGCAGTACTTC
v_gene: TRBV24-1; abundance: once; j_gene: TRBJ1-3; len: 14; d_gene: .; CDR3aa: CAPAIRFGGNTIYF; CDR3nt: TGTGCCCCAGCAATACGGTTCGGTGGAAACACCATATATTTT
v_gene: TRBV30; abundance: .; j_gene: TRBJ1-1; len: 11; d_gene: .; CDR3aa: CAWSWETEAFF; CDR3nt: TGTGCCTGGAGCTGGGAGACTGAAGCTTTCTTT
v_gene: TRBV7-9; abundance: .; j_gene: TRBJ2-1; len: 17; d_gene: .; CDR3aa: CASSLPLSHGAYNEQFF; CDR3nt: TGTGCCAGCAGCTTACCCCTCTCCCACGGGGCTTACAATGAGCAGTTCTTC
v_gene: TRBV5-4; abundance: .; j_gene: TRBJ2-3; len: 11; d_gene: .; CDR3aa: CASRESDTQYF; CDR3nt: TGTGCCAGCCGGGAGTCAGATACGCAGTATTTT
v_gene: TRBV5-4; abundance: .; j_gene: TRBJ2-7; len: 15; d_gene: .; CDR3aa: CASSFPGVGSYEQYF; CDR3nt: TGTGCCAGCAGCTTTCCGGGGGTGGGCTCCTACGAGCAGTACTTC
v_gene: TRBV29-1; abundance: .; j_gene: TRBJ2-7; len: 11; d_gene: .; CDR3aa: CSVGQNPEQYF; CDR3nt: TGCAGCGTTGGTCAGAATCCTGAGCAGTACTTC
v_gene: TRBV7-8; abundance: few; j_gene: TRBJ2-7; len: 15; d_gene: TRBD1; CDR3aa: CASSEGQGPSYEQYF; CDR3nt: TGTGCCAGCAGCGAAGGACAGGGGCCGTCCTACGAGCAGTACTTC
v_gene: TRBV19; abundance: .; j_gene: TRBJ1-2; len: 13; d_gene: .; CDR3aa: CASSIRGAVGYTF; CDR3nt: TGTGCCAGTAGTATTCGTGGGGCTGTTGGCTACACCTTC
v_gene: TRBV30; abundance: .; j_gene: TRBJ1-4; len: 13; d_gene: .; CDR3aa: CAWSPGAREKLFF; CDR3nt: TGTGCCTGGAGTCCGGGGGCACGGGAAAAACTGTTTTTT